The rows below give T cell receptor beta chains drawn from one sample of a study of regulatory T cells in long-lasting Graves disease. TCRdb fed the multiplex PCR reads into MiXCR, producing one record per CDR3 protein. The table has a few hundred thousand distinct CDR3 sequences, roughly 20% seen once. This sample comprised peripheral blood mononuclear cells (PBMCs), obtained when the disease was refractory, from a patient treated with antithyroid drugs. The receptors here all came from a woman in her thirties or forties with Graves disease. Each CDR3 is given with its conserved first and last residue. D genes are given only for firm matches. Size values are once, few and many counts, or a class for expanded clones, and some rows have none.

d_gene	v_gene	abundance	j_gene	CDR3nt	CDR3aa
TRBD1	TRBV7-9	-	TRBJ1-2	TGTGCCAGCAGCCCCGAGGGACAGGGGGCGAGAGGCTACACCTTC	CASSPEGQGARGYTF
TRBD2	TRBV24-1	-	TRBJ2-1	TGTGCCACCAGTGACGTGGCTAGCGGGAGTTACAATGAGCAGTTCTTC	CATSDVASGSYNEQFF
-	TRBV20-1	many	TRBJ2-5	TGCAGTGCATTACAGGGCTACCAAGAGACCCAGTACTTC	CSALQGYQETQYF
TRBD1	TRBV3-1	many	TRBJ2-7	TGTGCCAGCAGCCAGACCGGGACAGGATTCTACGAGCAGTACTTC	CASSQTGTGFYEQYF
-	TRBV20-1	-	TRBJ2-7	TGCAGTGCTAGTTCTAGCGTGGAGGTTTACGAGCAGTACTTC	CSASSSVEVYEQYF
-	TRBV11-2	many	TRBJ1-5	TGTGCCAGCAGCTTAGGGCAGGGGAGGAATCAGCCCCAGCATTTT	CASSLGQGRNQPQHF
-	TRBV10-3	few	TRBJ2-5	TGTGCCATCAGTGTAAATAGTCAAGAGACCCAGTACTTC	CAISVNSQETQYF
-	TRBV12-5	-	TRBJ1-1	TGTGCTAGTGGTTTGTGGACAGAGTTGCACACTGAAGCTTTCTTT	CASGLWTELHTEAFF
-	TRBV28	once	TRBJ2-7	TGTGCCAGCAGTTCCGTTGTGGGGGGGGGGGGCGCTTCCCACGAGCAGTACTTC	CASSSVVGGGGASHEQYF
-	TRBV9	few	TRBJ2-2	TGTGCCAGCAGCGTAGGTTCCACCGGGGAGCTGTTTTTT	CASSVGSTGELFF
-	TRBV6-1	many	TRBJ1-5	TGTGCCAGCAGTCCCGACCTAATACGCAATCAGCCCCAGCATTTT	CASSPDLIRNQPQHF
-	TRBV29-1	few	TRBJ1-1	TGCAGCGTTGAGAGGCCCCCCGGATTAGCTTTCTTT	CSVERPPGLAFF
-	TRBV28	many	TRBJ1-1	TGTGCCAGCAGTCGCCAGGGCGGAACTGAAGCTTTCTTT	CASSRQGGTEAFF
-	TRBV3-1	few	TRBJ1-1	TGTGCCAGCAGCCAAGAAGACAGGCGAGACACTGAAGCTTTCTTT	CASSQEDRRDTEAFF
TRBD2	TRBV7-3	few	TRBJ2-2	TGTGCCAGCAGCTTAAATAATGCGGGAGAACGGACCGGGGAGCTGTTTTTT	CASSLNNAGERTGELFF
TRBD2	TRBV11-2	-	TRBJ2-7	TGTGCCAGCAGCTTAGAGTTAAACGCGGGAGTCTACGAGCAGTACTTC	CASSLELNAGVYEQYF
TRBD1	TRBV6-1	-	TRBJ1-1	TGTGCCAGCAGTCCGGGACAGGGGGGGACTGAAGCTTTCTTT	CASSPGQGGTEAFF
-	TRBV7-9	-	TRBJ2-7	TGTGCCAGTTCCGGGACGGATTATTCCTACGAGCAGTACTTC	CASSGTDYSYEQYF
-	TRBV7-3	-	TRBJ1-4	TGTGCCAGCAGAAACACGAGGGGTGGGCGACGGGAAAAACTGTTTTTT	CASRNTRGGRREKLFF
TRBD2	TRBV28	many	TRBJ2-2	TGTGCCAGCAGTTTATTTGTAGCGGGAGGGCCGAGCGACGCCGGGGAGCTGTTTTTT	CASSLFVAGGPSDAGELFF
TRBD1	TRBV20-1	few	TRBJ2-7	TGCAGTGCTAGAGATGGGACAGGGAGGCTCCACGAGCAGTACTTC	CSARDGTGRLHEQYF
-	TRBV27	few	TRBJ2-7	TGTGCCAGCAGCCCGGGGAGCCGGTTCTACGAGCAGTACTTC	CASSPGSRFYEQYF